This T cell receptor beta chain was documented in a study of beta chain features in type 1 diabetes. The wider study: Patients were similar to healthy donors in age and gender (as well as in cell yields).

With regard to this clone: Its antigen is undetermined.

The investigators reverse transcribed all of the isolated RNA, so they sequenced expressed TCRB transcripts. Sequencing used immunoSEQ multiplex PCR; TCRdb keeps in-frame clones, though not all of them. This sample has about 120,000 clones, with 16% found just once. Trimming took 3 bases from V and 2 from J, leaving 7 bases between them. Germline CDR1 and CDR2: WNHNN and SYGVQD (reference sequence). The CDR3 has 13 amino acids. Regarding the study as a whole: TCRB CDR3s from Type 1 diabetes patients were moderately but significantly shorter in all four CD4+ subsets.

Sorting of CD4+ naive, central memory, regulatory and stem cell-like memory cells was performed via CD45RO/CCR7/CD25/CD127/CD95/CD27. In all sorted populations, purity surpassed 98%. The chain recombines TRBV10-1 with TRBJ1-2; D possibly corresponds to TRBD1 (5 bases). Sequencing input: central memory CD4+ T cells from blood. This TCR was sampled from a man younger than 45 with type 1 diabetes. The CDR3 DNA follows: TGCGCCAGCAGTGATTACAGGAACTATGGCTACACCTTC. Protein sequence: CASSDYRNYGYTF.